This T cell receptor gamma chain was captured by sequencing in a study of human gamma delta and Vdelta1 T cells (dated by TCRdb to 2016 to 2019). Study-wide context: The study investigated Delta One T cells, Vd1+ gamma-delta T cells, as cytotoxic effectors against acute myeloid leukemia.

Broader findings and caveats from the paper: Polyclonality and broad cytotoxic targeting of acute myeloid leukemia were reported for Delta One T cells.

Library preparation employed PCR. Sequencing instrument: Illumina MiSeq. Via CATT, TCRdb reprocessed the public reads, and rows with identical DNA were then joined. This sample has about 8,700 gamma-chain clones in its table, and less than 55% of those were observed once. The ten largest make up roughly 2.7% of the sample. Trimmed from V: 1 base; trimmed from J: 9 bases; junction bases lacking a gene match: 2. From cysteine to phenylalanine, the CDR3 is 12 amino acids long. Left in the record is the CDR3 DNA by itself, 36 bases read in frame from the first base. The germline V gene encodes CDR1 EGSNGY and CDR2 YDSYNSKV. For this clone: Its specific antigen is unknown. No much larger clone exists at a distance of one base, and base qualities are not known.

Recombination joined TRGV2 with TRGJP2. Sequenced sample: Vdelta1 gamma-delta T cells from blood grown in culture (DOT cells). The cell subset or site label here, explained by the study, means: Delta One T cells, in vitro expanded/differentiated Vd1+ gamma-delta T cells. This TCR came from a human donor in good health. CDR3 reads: CATWDGYWIKTF. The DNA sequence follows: TGTGCCACCTGGGACGGATATTGGATCAAGACGTTT.